These 29 T cell receptor beta chains were sequenced from one sample in a study of identical twins. TCRdb used MiXCR to reprocess the 5' RACE reads, holding one entry per CDR3 protein. The repertoire holds approximately 680,000 distinct CDR3 sequences, with about 7.6% as singletons. This sample also belongs to another study, concerning yellow fever vaccine responses in identical twins.

The sample was PBMCs. These receptors were collected from a woman between 18 and 29 years old in good health.

The chain employs TRBV11-2 and TRBJ2-7; 10 bases map to TRBD1. The CDR3 is 16 amino acids. From germline, CDR1 is SGHAT and CDR2 FQNNGV. With 4 bases clipped from V and 0 bases from J, the junction kept 6 bases outside the gene matches. This chain's CDR3 is CASSSEGQGISYEQYV. CDR3 bases: TGTGCCAGCAGCTCCGAGGGACAGGGGATCTCCTACGAGCAGTACGTC.

This clonotype was seen a few times. CDR3 sequence reads: CASNGRQLSSGNTIYF. Here the CDR3 DNA reads TGTGCCAGCAACGGGAGACAGCTCTCCTCTGGAAACACCATATATTTT. The J gene is TRBJ1-3, the V gene TRBV28; D may be TRBD1 (5 bases). In germline, CDR1 is MDHEN, CDR2 SYDVKM. This CDR3 comprises 16 residues. V lost 7 bases to trimming and J lost 0 bases, with 16 bases between them.

This clonotype was detected many times. The V call is TRBV10-3, the J call TRBJ1-2; the D gene is possibly TRBD1 (5 bases). The ends were cut back, 2 bases at V and 4 bases at J, with 20 bases in the middle. The V gene's germline CDR1 is ENHRY and CDR2 SYGVKD. This CDR3 has 17 amino acids. This CDR3 reads CAISEQGDGAGTYGYTF. For the CDR3, the DNA is TGTGCCATCAGTGAGCAGGGAGATGGGGCAGGGACCTATGGCTACACCTTC.

J is TRBJ2-3 and V is TRBV11-2; D unclear. CDR3 length equals 16 residues. Per germline, CDR1 SGHAT and CDR2 FQNNGV. V was shortened by 1 base and J by 2 bases, with 13 bases between the two germline ends. The CDR3 region is CASSLVVTYPTDTQYF. CDR3 nucleotide sequence: TGTGCCAGCAGCTTAGTAGTCACGTACCCCACAGATACGCAGTATTTT.

This clonotype has just one count. The chain has TRBV20-1 and TRBJ2-1, with 8 nucleotides matching TRBD2. The CDR3 contains 14 residues. The V gene's germline CDR1 is DFQATT and CDR2 SNEGSKA (reference sequence). Trimming at V came to 5 bases and at J to 6 bases, leaving 9 bases not matched to a gene. The CDR3 sequence: CSAVRAGVGNEQFF. As DNA, the CDR3 is TGCAGTGCTGTGCGAGCGGGAGTGGGCAATGAGCAGTTCTTC.

This clonotype was picked up a small number of times. This rearrangement joins TRBV12-3 or TRBV12-4 to TRBJ1-5; D is ambiguous. This CDR3 contains 15 residues. Trimming stripped 2 bases from V and 2 bases from J, with 10 bases between. The DNA for the CDR3 is TGTGCCAGCAGTTTATATCCTGGGGGCAATCAGCCCCAGCATTTT. It encodes CASSLYPGGNQPQHF.

The chain couples TRBV2 to TRBJ2-3, with 8 bases lining up with TRBD2. Germline V gives CDR1 SNHLY, CDR2 FYNNEI. The trim removed 3 bases at V and 3 bases at J, leaving 14 bases unmatched. The CDR3 contains 18 residues. CDR3 region: CASSDPDDSAGVTDTQYF. CDR3 in DNA: TGTGCCAGCAGTGATCCCGATGACTCAGCGGGGGTGACAGATACGCAGTATTTT. Full variable domain (remainder filled in from reference TRBV2 and TRBJ2-3): EPEVTQTPSHQVTQMGQEVILRCVPISNHLYFYWYRQILGQKVEFLVSFYNNEISEKSEIFDDQFSVERPDGSNFTLKIRSTKLEDSAMYFCASSDPDDSAGVTDTQYFGPGTRLTVL.

This clonotype was picked up many times. This rearrangement joins TRBV20-1 to TRBJ2-1; the match to TRBD2 covers 13 bases. V trimming: 4 bases; J trimming: 9 bases; junction bases outside the gene matches: 6. Germline V gene sequence: CDR1 DFQATT, CDR2 SNEGSKA (reference sequence). This CDR3 contains 14 residues. CDR3: CSATGLAGRGEQFF. The CDR3 nucleotides are TGCAGTGCTACGGGACTAGCGGGAAGGGGTGAGCAGTTCTTC.

This sequence joins TRBV18 and TRBJ2-1; TRBD2 agrees at 7 bases. This CDR3 contains 14 residues. After removal of 0 bases from V and 6 bases from J, the junction contained 2 bases not matched to a gene. Germline CDR1 KGHSH, CDR2 LQKENI. In nucleotides, the CDR3 is TGTGCCAGCTCACCACCCCTAGCGGTCAATGAGCAGTTCTTC. Translating gives CASSPPLAVNEQFF.

This clonotype was detected a few times. The V call is TRBV5-1, the J call TRBJ2-1; D possibly corresponds to TRBD1 (6 bases). Trimming took 5 bases from V and 4 from J, leaving 19 bases between them. The CDR3 sequence is 16 residues long. Germline CDR1 is SGHRS and CDR2 is YFSETQ. CDR3 DNA sequence: TGCGCCAGCAGGGGAGTTAACAGGGCCCAATACAATGAGCAGTTCTTC. Translating gives CASRGVNRAQYNEQFF.

This clonotype appeared a few times. V is TRBV29-1 and J is TRBJ2-7, with D perhaps matching TRBD1 or TRBD2 (5 bases each). The V end was cut by 6 bases, the J end by 6 bases, with 21 bases between. The CDR3 consists of 14 residues. Germline-derived CDR1 and CDR2 are SQVTM and ANQGSEA. DNA of the CDR3: TGCAGCGTGGATGCCGGGACCTTAAGGGGCGAGCAGTACTTC. This gives the protein CSVDAGTLRGEQYF.

This clonotype appeared a few times. The chain combines TRBV4-1 with TRBJ2-2, with TRBD1 matching 8 bases. From germline, CDR1 is MGHRA and CDR2 YSYEKL. This CDR3 has 16 residues. Trimming cost V 3 bases and J 4 bases; bases outside gene matches: 7. CDR3: CASSQAGGKATGELFF. CDR3 coding DNA: TGCGCCAGCAGCCAGGCAGGGGGCAAAGCCACCGGGGAGCTGTTTTTT.

This clonotype was seen repeatedly, ten times or more. V gene TRBV20-1 combines with J gene TRBJ2-1, with D possibly matching TRBD2 (5 bases). The ends were cut back, 0 bases at V and 3 bases at J, with 9 bases in the middle. The V gene's germline CDR1 is DFQATT and CDR2 SNEGSKA (reference sequence). This CDR3 spans 14 amino acids. CDR3 protein: CSARDREHYNEQFF. DNA of the CDR3: TGCAGTGCTAGAGATAGGGAGCACTACAATGAGCAGTTCTTC.

The chain couples TRBV4-2 to TRBJ2-5; TRBD2 might be the D (5 bases). Trimming removed 4 bases from V and 0 bases from J, with 30 bases in between. This CDR3 spans 21 amino acids. CDR1 LGHNA and CDR2 YNFKEQ come from the germline V gene. This CDR3 reads CASSLTMPGLAFSRYQETQYF. CDR3 coding DNA: TGTGCCAGCAGCCTCACTATGCCCGGGCTAGCCTTTTCTCGATACCAAGAGACCCAGTACTTC.

This clonotype was found many times. The chain has TRBV11-3 and TRBJ1-1, with D uncertain. CDR1 and CDR2 from the germline V gene are SGHNT and YENEEA. Deletions cut 3 bases from V and 1 base from J, with 9 bases between. The CDR3 totals 14 residues. DNA of the CDR3: TGTGCCAGCAGCTTCGTGAGAGCGAACACTGAAGCTTTCTTT. Protein product: CASSFVRANTEAFF.

This clonotype was seen only a few times. The V and J genes are TRBV6-5 and TRBJ2-5; 12 bases line up with TRBD2. V lost 2 bases to trimming and J lost 5 bases; unmatched junction nucleotides: 3. Germline CDR1 MNHEY, CDR2 SVGAGI. The CDR3 length is 15 residues. Here the CDR3 DNA reads TGTGCCAGCAGTTACGGGACTAGCGGGTTGGAGACCCAGTACTTC. This codes for CASSYGTSGLETQYF.

This clonotype was counted ten times or more. The J gene is TRBJ2-1, the V gene TRBV20-1, with D perhaps given as TRBD1 or TRBD2 (5 bases each). The V and J ends lost 4 bases and 4 bases respectively, with 8 bases between them. This CDR3 has 12 residues. Per germline, CDR1 DFQATT and CDR2 SNEGSKA (reference sequence). DNA of the CDR3: TGCAGTGCTAAGGGACCATACAATGAGCAGTTCTTC. It specifies CSAKGPYNEQFF.

This clonotype has just a few counts. The chain recombines TRBV10-3 with TRBJ1-2; D call uncertain. Between the trimmed V and J ends, which lost 4 bases and 1 base, there was a span of 4 bases. CDR3 length: 12 residues. The germline V gene encodes CDR1 ENHRY and CDR2 SYGVKD. CDR3 sequence (DNA): TGTGCCATCAGTGGTGTTAACTATGGCTACACCTTC. Its protein product is CAISGVNYGYTF.

The V gene is TRBV7-7, the J gene TRBJ2-3, with D unclear. Germline assignment: CDR1 SSHAT and CDR2 FNYEAQ (reference sequence). The V gene lost 5 bases and the J gene lost 2 bases, with 8 bases spanning the gap. The CDR3 length is 13 residues. The CDR3 region has the DNA TGTGCCAGCAGCATAGACCCCACAGATACGCAGTATTTT. It codes for CASSIDPTDTQYF.

This clonotype was picked up a small number of times. The rearrangement joins TRBV5-1 to TRBJ1-5; perhaps TRBD1 as D (5 bases). V lost 0 bases to trimming and J lost 8 bases, with 12 bases between them. Germline CDR1 reads SGHRS; CDR2 reads YFSETQ. CDR3 size: 14 residues. The CDR3 sequence: CASSLGGPREPQHF. The CDR3 nucleotides read TGCGCCAGCAGCTTGGGGGGACCTAGGGAGCCCCAGCATTTT.

The table lists this clonotype with many counts. The chain links TRBV5-1 to TRBJ2-1; TRBD2 agrees at 11 bases. The V and J ends lost 3 bases and 5 bases, in that order; junction bases with no gene match: 4. CDR1 and CDR2 from the germline V gene are SGHRS and YFSETQ. CDR3 length: 15 amino acids. Here the CDR3 DNA reads TGCGCCAGCAGCTCGGGACTAGCGGTTCACAATGAGCAGTTCTTC. The encoded protein is CASSSGLAVHNEQFF.

There are many counts of this clonotype. The J gene is TRBJ2-2, the V gene TRBV12-3 or TRBV12-4, with TRBD2 matching over 10 bases. The CDR3 sequence is 15 residues long. With V trimmed by 1 base and J by 6 bases, 2 bases remained unmatched. CDR3 protein: CASSLELAGAGELFF. The CDR3 DNA follows: TGTGCCAGCAGTTTAGAGCTAGCGGGAGCCGGGGAGCTGTTTTTT.

This clonotype was seen a handful of times. The chain has TRBV6-1 and TRBJ1-6, with D possibly being TRBD1 (5 bases). The CDR3 spans 13 residues. CDR1 is MNHNS, CDR2 SASEGT, per germline. V was cut by 8 bases and J by 7 bases, with 12 bases left in between. Written as DNA, the CDR3 is TGTGCCAGCCAACCGGGGGTCAATTCACCCCTCCACTTT. This encodes CASQPGVNSPLHF.

This clonotype was observed a handful of times. V usage is TRBV6-1 and J usage is TRBJ1-5, with a tentative D call TRBD1 (5 bases). V was shortened by 5 bases and J by 3 bases, with 14 bases between the two germline ends. In germline, CDR1 is MNHNS, CDR2 SASEGT. CDR3 length equals 15 residues. The CDR3 spells CASSTRDGPNQPQHF. CDR3 sequence (DNA): TGTGCCAGCAGTACCCGGGACGGACCCAATCAGCCCCAGCATTTT.

In this sample, this clonotype turned up a few times. This rearrangement joins TRBV29-1 to TRBJ1-1; D ambiguous. The germline V gene has CDR1 SQVTM and CDR2 ANQGSEA. The CDR3 totals 14 residues. Deletions cut 1 base from V and 3 bases from J, with 12 bases between. The CDR3 coding sequence is TGCAGCGTTGAAGGAGCGCAGGTGGACACTGAAGCTTTCTTT. This sequence encodes CSVEGAQVDTEAFF.

This clonotype has ten or more counts. The chain employs TRBV2 and TRBJ2-3, with D possibly being TRBD2 (5 bases). Between the trimmed V and J ends, which lost 1 base and 9 bases, there was a span of 17 bases. Germline-derived CDR1 and CDR2 are SNHLY and FYNNEI. The CDR3 is made up of 15 amino acids. Here the CDR3 DNA reads TGTGCCAGCAGTGAAGGTAGCGTGGCCCCGGGAACGCAGTATTTT. Translating gives CASSEGSVAPGTQYF.

The J gene is TRBJ2-1, the V gene TRBV20-1; TRBD1 or TRBD2 may be the D gene (5 bases each). Germline V CDR1 and CDR2: DFQATT, SNEGSKA (reference sequence). Trimming pared 0 bases from V and 6 bases from J, leaving 15 bases between. This CDR3 is 15 amino acids long. CDR3 in amino acids: CSARELTGGGNEQFF. CDR3 DNA sequence: TGCAGTGCTAGAGAGCTCACGGGTGGGGGCAATGAGCAGTTCTTC.

This clonotype was found many times. The gene calls are TRBV7-9 and TRBJ2-1, with 11 bases aligning to TRBD2. The CDR3 extends over 15 amino acids. The germline CDR1 and CDR2 sequences are SEHNR and FQNEAQ (reference sequence). With V trimmed by 5 bases and J by 8 bases, 8 bases remained unmatched. The CDR3 is CASSLTSGGRDEQFF. The CDR3, as DNA: TGTGCCAGCAGCCTAACTAGCGGGGGCAGGGATGAGCAGTTCTTC.

With regard to this clonotype: The junction and the germline gene differ at one end; a read error may be behind it. The chain carries TRBV3-1 and TRBJ1-1; 7 nucleotides align to TRBD1. Per germline, CDR1 LGHDT and CDR2 YNNKEL (reference sequence). The CDR3 loop spans 15 amino acids. This CDR3 is CATSQMAGASRGAFF. CDR3 DNA sequence: TGTGCCACCAGCCAAATGGCAGGGGCGTCCAGGGGGGCTTTCTTT.